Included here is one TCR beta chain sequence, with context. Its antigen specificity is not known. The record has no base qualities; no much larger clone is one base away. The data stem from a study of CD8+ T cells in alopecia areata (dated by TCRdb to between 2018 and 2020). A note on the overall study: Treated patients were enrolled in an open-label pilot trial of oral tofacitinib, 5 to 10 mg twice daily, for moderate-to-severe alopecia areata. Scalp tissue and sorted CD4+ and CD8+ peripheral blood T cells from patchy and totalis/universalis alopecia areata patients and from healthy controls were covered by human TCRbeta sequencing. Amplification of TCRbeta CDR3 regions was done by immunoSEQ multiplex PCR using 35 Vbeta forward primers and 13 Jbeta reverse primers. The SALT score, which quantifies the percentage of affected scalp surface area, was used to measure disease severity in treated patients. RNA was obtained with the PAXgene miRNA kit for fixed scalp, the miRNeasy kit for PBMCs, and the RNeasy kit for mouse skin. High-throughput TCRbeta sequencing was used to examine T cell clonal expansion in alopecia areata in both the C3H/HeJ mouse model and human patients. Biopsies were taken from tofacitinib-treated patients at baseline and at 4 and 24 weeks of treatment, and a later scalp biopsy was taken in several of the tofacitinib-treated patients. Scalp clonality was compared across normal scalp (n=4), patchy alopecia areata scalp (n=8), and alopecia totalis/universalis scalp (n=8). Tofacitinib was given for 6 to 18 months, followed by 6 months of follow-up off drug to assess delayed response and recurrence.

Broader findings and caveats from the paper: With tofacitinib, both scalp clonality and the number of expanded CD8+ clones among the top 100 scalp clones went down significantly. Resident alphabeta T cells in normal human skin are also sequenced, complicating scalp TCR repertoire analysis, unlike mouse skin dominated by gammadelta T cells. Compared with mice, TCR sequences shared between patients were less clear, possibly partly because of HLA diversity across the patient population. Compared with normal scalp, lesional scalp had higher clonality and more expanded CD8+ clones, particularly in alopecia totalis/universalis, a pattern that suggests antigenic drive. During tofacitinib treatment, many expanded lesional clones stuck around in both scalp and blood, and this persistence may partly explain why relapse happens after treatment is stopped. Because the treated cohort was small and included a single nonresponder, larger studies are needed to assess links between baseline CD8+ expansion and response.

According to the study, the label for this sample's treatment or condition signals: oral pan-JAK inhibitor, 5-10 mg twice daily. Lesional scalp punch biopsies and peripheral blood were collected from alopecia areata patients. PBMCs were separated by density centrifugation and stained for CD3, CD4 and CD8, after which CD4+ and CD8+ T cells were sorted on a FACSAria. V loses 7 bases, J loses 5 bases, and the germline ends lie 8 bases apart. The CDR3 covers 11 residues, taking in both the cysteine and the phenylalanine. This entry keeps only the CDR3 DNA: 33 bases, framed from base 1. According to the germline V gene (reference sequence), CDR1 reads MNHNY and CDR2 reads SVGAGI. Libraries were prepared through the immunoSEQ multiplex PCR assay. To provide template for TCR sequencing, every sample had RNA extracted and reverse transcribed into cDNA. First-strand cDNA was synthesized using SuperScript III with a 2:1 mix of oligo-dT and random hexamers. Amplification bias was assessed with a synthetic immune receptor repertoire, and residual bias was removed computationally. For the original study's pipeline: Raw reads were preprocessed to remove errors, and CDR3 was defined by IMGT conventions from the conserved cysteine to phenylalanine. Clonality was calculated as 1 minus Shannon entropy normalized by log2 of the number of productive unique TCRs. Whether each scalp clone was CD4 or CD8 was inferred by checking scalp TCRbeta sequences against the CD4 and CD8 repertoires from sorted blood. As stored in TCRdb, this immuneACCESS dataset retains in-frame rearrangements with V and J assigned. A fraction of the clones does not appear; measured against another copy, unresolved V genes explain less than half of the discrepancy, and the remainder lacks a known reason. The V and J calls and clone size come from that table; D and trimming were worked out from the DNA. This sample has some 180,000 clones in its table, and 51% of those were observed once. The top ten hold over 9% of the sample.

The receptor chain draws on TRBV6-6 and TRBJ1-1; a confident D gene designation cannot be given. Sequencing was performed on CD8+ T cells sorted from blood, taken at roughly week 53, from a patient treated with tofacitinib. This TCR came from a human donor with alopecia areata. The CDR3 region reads CASKMFTEAFF. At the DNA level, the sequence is TGTGCCAGCAAGATGTTTACTGAAGCTTTCTTT.